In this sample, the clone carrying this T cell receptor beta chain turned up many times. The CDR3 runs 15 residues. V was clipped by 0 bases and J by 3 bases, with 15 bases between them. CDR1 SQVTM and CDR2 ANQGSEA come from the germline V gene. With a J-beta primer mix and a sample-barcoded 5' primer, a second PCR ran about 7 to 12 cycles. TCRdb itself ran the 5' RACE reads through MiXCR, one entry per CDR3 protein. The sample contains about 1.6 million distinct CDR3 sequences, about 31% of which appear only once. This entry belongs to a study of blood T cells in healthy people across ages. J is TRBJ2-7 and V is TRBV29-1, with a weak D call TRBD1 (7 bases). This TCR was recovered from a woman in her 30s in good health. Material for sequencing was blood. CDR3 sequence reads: CSVEDRHQGGYEQYF. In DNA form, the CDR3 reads TGCAGCGTTGAAGATCGACACCAGGGGGGCTACGAGCAGTACTTC.